This T cell receptor beta chain was retrieved from a study of blood T cells in healthy people across ages. As for the study in general: T cells yielded about one barcoded beta molecule per two cells through template switching.

V was shortened by 1 base and J by 2 bases, with 12 bases between the two germline ends. The CDR3 length is 15 residues. Per germline, CDR1 MNHNS and CDR2 SASEGT. Through a sample-barcoded 5' primer and a J-beta primer mix, a second PCR was run for roughly 7 to 11 cycles. TCRdb re-derived calls from the 5' RACE reads in MiXCR, one entry per CDR3 protein. This repertoire shows over 950,000 distinct CDR3 sequences, roughly 51% found once; its top ten account for around a fifth. The sequenced sample was blood. The rearrangement joins TRBV6-1 to TRBJ2-7; no clear D. The sequence was obtained from an older woman in good health. This CDR3 reads CASSEGPSPPYEQYF. In nucleotides, the CDR3 is TGTGCCAGCAGTGAAGGCCCCTCACCTCCCTACGAGCAGTACTTC.